The rows below give T cell receptor beta chains drawn from one sample of a study of blood T cell repertoires in COVID-19. TCRdb's copy holds only in-frame clones and misses some; the assay was immunoSEQ multiplex PCR. The sample records about 230,000 clones, nearly 90% being singletons. Sequencing used PBMCs or T cells enriched from blood (not recorded which). Receptors were obtained from a man younger than 40 who had recovered from COVID-19. The CDR3 runs from the conserved cysteine through the conserved F or W. A D gene is named only where the DNA matches it firmly. The listing skips clone size in some rows; elsewhere it reads once, few, many or a size class.

CDR3 length | J gene | D gene | clone size | V gene | CDR3 protein | CDR3 DNA
14 | TRBJ2-7 | TRBD2 | - | TRBV18 | CASSQRTSIYEQYF | TGTGCCAGCTCCCAGAGGACTAGTATCTACGAGCAGTACTTC
15 | TRBJ1-1 | TRBD1 | once | TRBV4-1 | CASSQLGQMNTEAFF | TGCGCCAGCAGCCAACTGGGACAGATGAACACTGAAGCTTTCTTT
16 | TRBJ2-3 | TRBD2 | - | TRBV5-1 | CASSFGSSGGSDTQYF | TGCGCCAGCAGCTTCGGTAGTAGCGGGGGTTCAGATACGCAGTATTTT
15 | TRBJ2-7 | TRBD1 | - | TRBV7-8 | CASSLGGQVIYEQYF | TGTGCCAGCAGCTTAGGTGGACAGGTCATCTACGAGCAGTACTTC
14 | TRBJ2-7 | - | - | TRBV2 | CASMSMAGVYEQYF | TGTGCCAGCATGAGCATGGCAGGGGTGTACGAGCAGTACTTC
14 | TRBJ2-1 | TRBD2 | - | TRBV6-5 | CASSFGLAGNEQFF | TGTGCCAGCAGTTTCGGACTAGCAGGGAATGAGCAGTTCTTC
15 | TRBJ1-3 | - | - | TRBV14 | CASSRLLGAGNTIYF | TGTGCCAGCAGCCGACTCCTTGGGGCTGGGAACACCATATATTTT
17 | TRBJ2-3 | TRBD1 | - | TRBV6-1 | CASSEKPGQKNTDTQYF | TGTGCCAGCAGTGAAAAACCGGGACAGAAAAACACAGATACGCAGTATTTT
17 | TRBJ1-3 | - | - | TRBV14 | CASSQDRVGLRRNTIYF | TGTGCCAGCAGCCAAGATCGGGTGGGGCTCCGGAGAAACACCATATATTTT
15 | TRBJ2-5 | TRBD2 | - | TRBV9 | CASSVGTSSQETQYF | TGTGCCAGCAGCGTGGGGACTAGCTCTCAAGAGACCCAGTACTTC
13 | TRBJ2-2 | - | - | TRBV24-1 | CATSSSTAGELFF | TGTGCCACCAGTTCCAGTACAGCCGGGGAGCTGTTTTTT
16 | TRBJ2-2 | TRBD2 | - | TRBV4-3 | CASSQESGGYTGELFF | TGCGCCAGCAGCCAAGAGTCCGGGGGGTACACCGGGGAGCTGTTTTTT
15 | TRBJ2-7 | TRBD1 | - | TRBV4-2 | CASTPTTGESYEQYF | TGTGCCAGCACCCCAACTACAGGGGAGTCCTACGAGCAGTACTTC
15 | TRBJ2-2 | - | - | TRBV7-2 | CASSQTLGAGGELFF | TGTGCCAGCAGCCAGACCCTGGGGGCTGGGGGGGAGCTGTTTTTT
13 | TRBJ1-1 | - | - | TRBV18 | CASSPTTNTEAFF | TGTGCCAGCTCACCAACAACGAACACTGAAGCTTTCTTT
16 | TRBJ1-4 | - | - | TRBV21-1 | CASRGPTAGAGEKLFF | TGTGCCAGCAGGGGACCTACAGCGGGCGCGGGTGAAAAACTGTTTTTT
12 | TRBJ2-7 | - | - | TRBV10-3 | CAAGLSSYEQYF | TGTGCCGCGGGCCTGAGCTCCTACGAGCAGTACTTC
18 | TRBJ1-1 | TRBD1 | - | TRBV19 | CASSISRGQANKDTEAFF | TGTGCCAGTAGTATATCTAGGGGGCAGGCCAACAAAGACACTGAAGCTTTCTTT
14 | TRBJ2-2 | - | - | TRBV6-5 | CASSYSEQSGELFF | TGTGCCAGCAGTTACTCGGAACAGAGCGGGGAGCTGTTTTTT
14 | TRBJ1-1 | TRBD1 | - | TRBV18 | CASSPRDSPNEAFF | TGTGCCAGCTCTCCGCGGGACAGCCCTAATGAAGCTTTCTTT
14 | TRBJ1-2 | TRBD1 | - | TRBV5-4 | CASSFTGGTIGYTF | TGTGCCAGCAGCTTTACAGGGGGAACGATTGGCTACACCTTC
16 | TRBJ1-2 | TRBD1 | - | TRBV13 | CASSLEGDRAGEGYTF | TGTGCCAGCAGCTTAGAAGGGGACAGGGCGGGAGAAGGCTACACCTTC
14 | TRBJ1-4 | TRBD1 | - | TRBV7-9 | CASSRQGSNEKLFF | TGTGCCAGCAGCAGACAGGGCTCTAATGAAAAACTGTTTTTT
16 | TRBJ2-7 | TRBD2 | few | TRBV7-2 | CASGPAAGLSSYEQYF | TGTGCCAGCGGCCCTGCAGCGGGATTAAGCTCCTACGAGCAGTACTTC
15 | TRBJ1-4 | - | - | TRBV3-1/TRBV3-2 | CATTPPQGINEKLFF | TGTGCCACCACCCCCCCCCAGGGCATTAATGAAAAACTGTTTTTT
14 | TRBJ2-1 | - | - | TRBV4-1 | CASSHPTRGHEQFF | TGCGCCAGCAGCCATCCGACTAGGGGCCATGAGCAGTTCTTC
15 | TRBJ2-1 | TRBD2 | - | TRBV7-2 | CASSLGLAGGNEQFF | TGTGCCAGCAGCTTGGGACTAGCGGGAGGTAATGAGCAGTTCTTC
14 | TRBJ1-2 | - | - | TRBV5-4 | CASSLVGVDYGYTF | TGTGCCAGCAGCTTGGTAGGGGTAGACTATGGCTACACCTTC
14 | TRBJ2-5 | - | - | TRBV7-2 | CASSRQEGQETQYF | TGTGCCAGCAGCCGCCAGGAGGGGCAGGAGACCCAGTACTTC
15 | TRBJ1-6 | - | - | TRBV27 | CASTWRSSYNSPLHF | TGTGCCAGCACCTGGAGGAGCTCCTATAATTCACCCCTCCACTTT
16 | TRBJ2-3 | TRBD2 | - | TRBV5-1 | CASSWGGLSSTDTQYF | TGCGCCAGCAGCTGGGGGGGACTATCTAGCACAGATACGCAGTATTTT
16 | TRBJ1-4 | - | - | TRBV6-5 | CASSYSKGRGGEKLFF | TGTGCCAGCAGTTACTCGAAGGGCAGGGGAGGGGAAAAACTGTTTTTT
14 | TRBJ1-2 | TRBD1 | - | TRBV14 | CASSRTGIGYGYTF | TGTGCCAGCAGCCGGACAGGGATTGGATATGGCTACACCTTC
14 | TRBJ1-2 | - | - | TRBV28 | CASSLRWGDYGYTF | TGTGCCAGCAGTTTAAGATGGGGGGACTATGGCTACACCTTC
14 | TRBJ2-7 | TRBD1 | once | TRBV3-1/TRBV3-2 | CASSQMTGTYEQYF | TGTGCCAGCAGCCAAATGACAGGGACCTACGAGCAGTACTTC
14 | TRBJ2-3 | TRBD2 | - | TRBV28 | CATRTSGKTDTQYF | TGTGCCACCAGGACTAGCGGGAAAACAGATACGCAGTATTTT
15 | TRBJ1-5 | TRBD1 | - | TRBV28 | CASSFIQGAWQPQHF | TGTGCCAGCAGTTTTATACAGGGGGCATGGCAGCCCCAGCATTTT
16 | TRBJ1-6 | TRBD1 | - | TRBV6-1 | CASSEGDSSYNSPLHF | TGTGCCAGCAGTGAGGGGGACAGCTCCTATAATTCACCCCTCCACTTT
14 | TRBJ2-7 | - | - | TRBV5-1 | CASSSAGAAYEQYF | TGCGCCAGCAGTTCCGCAGGCGCAGCTTACGAGCAGTACTTC
18 | TRBJ2-7 | - | - | TRBV11-3 | CASSLESPSSGRVYEQYF | TGTGCCAGCAGCTTAGAGTCCCCAAGTTCGGGGAGAGTCTACGAGCAGTACTTC
15 | TRBJ2-1 | - | - | TRBV7-9 | CASTPRESSYNEQFF | TGTGCCAGCACCCCTCGGGAGAGCTCCTACAATGAGCAGTTCTTC
15 | TRBJ2-7 | TRBD1 | - | TRBV28 | CASSPRTGVGREQYF | TGTGCCAGCAGTCCTAGGACAGGGGTAGGGAGGGAGCAGTACTTC
14 | TRBJ1-2 | TRBD1 | - | TRBV7-9 | CASSLVTGDYGYTF | TGTGCCAGCAGCTTAGTTACAGGGGACTATGGCTACACCTTC
14 | TRBJ2-7 | TRBD1 | few | TRBV19 | CASSKDRGKGEQYF | TGTGCCAGTAGTAAGGACAGGGGAAAAGGCGAGCAGTACTTC
14 | TRBJ1-1 | - | - | TRBV14 | CASSQLGSNTEAFF | TGTGCCAGCAGCCAATTGGGGAGTAACACTGAAGCTTTCTTT
15 | TRBJ2-5 | - | - | TRBV10-3 | CATGEPTGTRETQYF | TGTGCCACTGGGGAACCTACCGGGACACGGGAGACCCAGTACTTC
16 | TRBJ1-3 | - | - | TRBV3-1/TRBV3-2 | CASSRSTARSGNTIYF | TGTGCCAGCAGCCGTTCGACAGCTAGGTCTGGAAACACCATATATTTT
12 | TRBJ2-1 | - | once | TRBV19 | CASRALGNEQFF | TGTGCCAGTAGGGCCCTAGGAAATGAGCAGTTCTTC